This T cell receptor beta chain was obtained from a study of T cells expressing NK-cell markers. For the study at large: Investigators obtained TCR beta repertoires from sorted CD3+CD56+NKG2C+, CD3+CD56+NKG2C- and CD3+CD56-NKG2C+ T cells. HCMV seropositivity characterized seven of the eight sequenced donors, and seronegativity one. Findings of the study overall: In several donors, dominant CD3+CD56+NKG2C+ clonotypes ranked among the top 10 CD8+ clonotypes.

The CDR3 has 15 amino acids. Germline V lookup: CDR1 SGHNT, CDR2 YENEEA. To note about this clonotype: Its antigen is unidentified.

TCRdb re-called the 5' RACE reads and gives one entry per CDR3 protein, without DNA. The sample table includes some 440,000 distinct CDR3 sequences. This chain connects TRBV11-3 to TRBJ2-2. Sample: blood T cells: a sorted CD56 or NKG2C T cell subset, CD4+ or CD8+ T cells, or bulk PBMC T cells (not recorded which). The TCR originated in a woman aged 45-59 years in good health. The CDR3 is CASSVSITNTGELFF.